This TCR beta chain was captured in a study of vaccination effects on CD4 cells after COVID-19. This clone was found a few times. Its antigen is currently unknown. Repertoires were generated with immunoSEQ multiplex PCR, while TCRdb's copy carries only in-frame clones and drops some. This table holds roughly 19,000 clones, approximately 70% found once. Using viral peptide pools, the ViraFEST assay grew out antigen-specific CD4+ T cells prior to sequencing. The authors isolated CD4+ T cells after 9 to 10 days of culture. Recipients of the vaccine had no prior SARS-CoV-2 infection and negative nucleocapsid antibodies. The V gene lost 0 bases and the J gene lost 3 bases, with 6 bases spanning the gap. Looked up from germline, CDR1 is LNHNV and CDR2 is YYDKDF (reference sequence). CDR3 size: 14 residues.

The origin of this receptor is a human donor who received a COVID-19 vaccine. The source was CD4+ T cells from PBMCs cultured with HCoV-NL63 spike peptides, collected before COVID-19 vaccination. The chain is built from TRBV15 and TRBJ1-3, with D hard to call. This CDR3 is CATSRDRFGNTIYF. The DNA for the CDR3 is TGTGCCACCAGCAGAGACAGGTTTGGAAACACCATATATTTT.